Listed below are T cell receptor beta chains from one sample, sequenced in a study of regulatory T cells in long-lasting Graves disease. MiXCR, run by TCRdb on the multiplex PCR reads, gives a single entry per CDR3 protein. The table shows around 510,000 distinct CDR3 sequences, with around 21% occurring only once. Sequencing used peripheral blood mononuclear cells (PBMCs), obtained when the disease was refractory, from a patient treated with antithyroid drugs. The receptors come from a female donor with Graves disease. Each CDR3 is given with its conserved first and last residue. The D gene is left open where the match is weak. Size is stated for part of the rows, as once, few or many counts, or as a class when the clone is expanded.

TRBJ1-5	14	many	.	TRBV6-1	CASDGLRDNQPQHF	TGTGCCAGCGATGGACTCAGGGACAATCAGCCCCAGCATTTT
TRBJ2-7	14	many	.	TRBV6-5	CASSYAAGPYEQYF	TGTGCCAGCAGTTACGCTGCAGGCCCCTACGAGCAGTACTTC
TRBJ2-7	14	few	TRBD1	TRBV28	CATGGTGVFHEQYF	TGTGCCACGGGCGGGACAGGGGTTTTCCACGAGCAGTACTTC
TRBJ1-1	17	many	TRBD1	TRBV28	CASKGITGGLLNTEAFF	TGTGCCAGTAAAGGAATTACAGGGGGTTTGCTGAACACTGAAGCTTTCTTT
TRBJ2-1	12	.	.	TRBV9	CASSVGLREQFF	TGTGCCAGCAGCGTAGGACTCCGGGAGCAGTTCTTC
TRBJ1-1	13	few	.	TRBV6-2/TRBV6-3	CASSYSGITEAFF	TGTGCCAGCAGTTACTCCGGGATCACTGAAGCTTTCTTT
TRBJ1-2	16	.	TRBD1	TRBV7-6	CASGGKRDSPNYGYTF	TGTGCCAGCGGGGGGAAACGGGACAGCCCTAACTATGGCTACACCTTC
TRBJ2-7	15	many	TRBD2	TRBV28	CASNQGRGPLGEQYF	TGTGCCAGCAACCAAGGGAGGGGACCTCTCGGCGAGCAGTACTTC
TRBJ2-7	13	few	.	TRBV25-1	CASSWDEANEQYF	TGTGCCAGCAGCTGGGACGAAGCCAACGAGCAGTACTTC
TRBJ1-2	15	few	.	TRBV19	CASHPFDADNYGYTF	TGTGCCAGTCACCCATTCGACGCGGACAACTATGGCTACACCTTC
TRBJ2-5	14	many	.	TRBV9	CASSSPYFQETQYF	TGTGCCAGCAGCTCCCCCTACTTCCAAGAGACCCAGTACTTC